One TCR beta chain is described in this entry. The antigen is not known. The sample comes from a study of OX40 agonist ivuxolimab in advanced cancers. Study summary: Subjects had a mean age of about 60 years, with a range of roughly 20 to 79; around 84% were male.

The germline CDR1 and CDR2 sequences are SGHAT and FQNNGV. This CDR3 contains 11 residues. Trimming removed 5 bases from V and 10 bases from J, with 8 bases in between. Whole-study results and caveats: Patients who responded partially at 0.1-3.0 mg/kg showed clonal expansion ranking among the lowest. Expanded clones tended on average to be more numerous among CD8+ T cells than CD4+.

Sequencing was performed with immunoSEQ multiplex PCR; in TCRdb, only in-frame clones are kept and a portion is missing. The table has nearly 80,000 clones, roughly 94% seen once; the top ten hold around 10%. The starting material was CD4+ or CD8+ T cells sorted from blood, obtained in a trial of the OX40 agonist ivuxolimab. The sequence was obtained from an adult with an advanced solid tumor such as melanoma, head and neck, liver or kidney cancer. The chain uses TRBV11-2 and TRBJ1-4, with D unresolved. CDR3 sequence (DNA): TGTGCCAGCAGCCGTCTTGGAAAACTGTTTTTT. Encoded protein: CASSRLGKLFF.